Listed below are T cell receptor beta chains from one sample, sequenced in a study of T-cell memory formation after mild COVID-19. TCRdb redid the calling of the 5' RACE reads with MiXCR, one entry per CDR3 protein. The sample consists of around 340,000 distinct CDR3 sequences, 13% of them appearing once. Material for sequencing was PBMCs or a T cell subset sorted from them (not recorded which). Receptor source: a man between 18 and 29 years old who had mild COVID-19 (a few samples of this study predate the infection). Cell type and time point are not known. CDR3s include the opening cysteine and the closing phenylalanine or tryptophan. D genes are given only for firm matches. Clone sizes are given selectively: once, few, many, or a class where the clone is expanded.

d_gene,abundance,j_gene,v_gene,CDR3nt,CDR3aa
NA,NA,TRBJ2-1,TRBV7-6,TGTGCCAGCAGCTTAGAGACGGGACCAAATAGCTACAATGAGCAGTTCTTC,CASSLETGPNSYNEQFF
NA,NA,TRBJ1-2,TRBV7-9,TGTGCCAGCAACCCCAACCTTAGCCAGGGCGATGGCTACACCTTC,CASNPNLSQGDGYTF
TRBD2,many,TRBJ2-5,TRBV11-2,TGTGCCAGCAGCCCGTTTGGGACTAGCGGGGGCGGGGAGACCCAGTACTTC,CASSPFGTSGGGETQYF
NA,NA,TRBJ1-4,TRBV15,TGTGCCACCAGCCTTCGTGCAACTAATGAAAAACTGTTTTTT,CATSLRATNEKLFF
NA,NA,TRBJ1-2,TRBV10-3,TGTGCCTCGTGGGGGCAGGACAACTATGGCTACACCTTC,CASWGQDNYGYTF
TRBD2,NA,TRBJ2-2,TRBV5-6,TGTGCCAGCAGCTTGGGACGCGGGGGGGACACCGGGGAGCTGTTTTTT,CASSLGRGGDTGELFF
TRBD2,NA,TRBJ2-5,TRBV12-3/TRBV12-4,TGTGCCAGCAGTCCGGGGACTAGAACGGGCCAGGAGACCCAGTACTTC,CASSPGTRTGQETQYF
NA,many,TRBJ1-1,TRBV12-3/TRBV12-4,TGTGCCAGCAGTTTAATGAGCACTGAAGCTTTCTTT,CASSLMSTEAFF
NA,NA,TRBJ2-3,TRBV29-1,TGCAGCGATCCAAGAGATACGCAGTATTTT,CSDPRDTQYF
NA,NA,TRBJ1-1,TRBV4-1,TGCGCCAGCAGCCAAGACCTCATTGGAGTCGGGAACACTGAAGCTTTCTTT,CASSQDLIGVGNTEAFF
TRBD2,few,TRBJ2-5,TRBV6-5,TGTGCCAGCAGTTGGGGAGCGGGGGGGCGACAAGAGACCCAGTACTTC,CASSWGAGGRQETQYF
NA,NA,TRBJ2-7,TRBV6-2/TRBV6-3,TGTGCCAGCAGTTACGTCCGGACCTACGAGCAGTACTTC,CASSYVRTYEQYF
TRBD1,few,TRBJ1-2,TRBV4-1,TGCGCCAGCAGCCAAGCCCCCGCAGGGGGCGTCTATGGCTACACCTTC,CASSQAPAGGVYGYTF
NA,many,TRBJ1-4,TRBV7-2,TGTGCCAGCAGCTTAGGAAGGGCTAATGAAAAACTGTTTTTT,CASSLGRANEKLFF
NA,NA,TRBJ2-2,TRBV14,TGTGCCAGCAGTGAGAACCATCTTACGCTGTTTTTT,CASSENHLTLFF
NA,many,TRBJ2-5,TRBV4-2,TGTGCCAGCAGCCAAGCTTCCTACCGGGAGACCCAGTACTTC,CASSQASYRETQYF
NA,NA,TRBJ2-1,TRBV12-3/TRBV12-4,TGTGCCAGCAGCCAGGACACTCGCTCCTACAATGAGCAGTTCTTC,CASSQDTRSYNEQFF
NA,NA,TRBJ2-1,TRBV6-5,TGTGCCAGCAGTCCTAGCTTCCTGGACTCCTACAATGAGCAGTTCTTC,CASSPSFLDSYNEQFF